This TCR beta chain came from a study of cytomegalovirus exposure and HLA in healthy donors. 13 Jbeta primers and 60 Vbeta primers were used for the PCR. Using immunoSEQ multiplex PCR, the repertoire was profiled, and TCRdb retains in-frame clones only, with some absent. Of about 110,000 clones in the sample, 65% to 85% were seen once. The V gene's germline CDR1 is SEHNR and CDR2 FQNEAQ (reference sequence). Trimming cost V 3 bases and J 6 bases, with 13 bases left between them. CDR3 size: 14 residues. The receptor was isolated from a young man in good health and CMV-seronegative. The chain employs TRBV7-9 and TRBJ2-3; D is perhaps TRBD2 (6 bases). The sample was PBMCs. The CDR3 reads CASSLAIGGDTQYF. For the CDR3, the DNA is TGTGCCAGCAGCTTGGCCATCGGGGGTGATACGCAGTATTTT.